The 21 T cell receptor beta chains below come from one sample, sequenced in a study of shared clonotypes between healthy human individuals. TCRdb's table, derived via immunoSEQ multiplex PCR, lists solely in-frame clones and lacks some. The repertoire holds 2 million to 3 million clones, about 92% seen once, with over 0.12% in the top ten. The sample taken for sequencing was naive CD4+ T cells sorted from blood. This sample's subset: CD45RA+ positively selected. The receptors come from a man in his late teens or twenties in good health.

CDR3 in amino acids: CASSEETPEAFF. DNA for the CDR3: TGTGCCAGCAGTGAAGAAACGCCTGAAGCTTTCTTT. The chain carries TRBV2 and TRBJ1-1; no definite D call. The CDR3 runs 12 residues. Germline-derived CDR1 and CDR2 are SNHLY and FYNNEI. Trimming left V 1 base short and J 6 bases short, with 6 bases between.

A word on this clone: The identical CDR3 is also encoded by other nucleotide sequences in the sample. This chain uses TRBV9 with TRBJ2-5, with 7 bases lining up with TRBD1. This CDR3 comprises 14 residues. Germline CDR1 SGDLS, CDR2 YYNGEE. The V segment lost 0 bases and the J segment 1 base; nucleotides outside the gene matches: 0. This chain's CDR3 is CASSVGQGQETQYF. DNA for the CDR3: TGTGCCAGCAGCGTAGGACAGGGCCAAGAGACCCAGTACTTC.

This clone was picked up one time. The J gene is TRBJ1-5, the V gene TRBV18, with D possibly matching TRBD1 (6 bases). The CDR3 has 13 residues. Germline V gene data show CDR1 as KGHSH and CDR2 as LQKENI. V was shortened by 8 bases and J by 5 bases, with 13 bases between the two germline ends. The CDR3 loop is CASRGQTYQPQHF. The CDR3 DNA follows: TGTGCCAGCCGCGGACAGACCTATCAGCCCCAGCATTTT.

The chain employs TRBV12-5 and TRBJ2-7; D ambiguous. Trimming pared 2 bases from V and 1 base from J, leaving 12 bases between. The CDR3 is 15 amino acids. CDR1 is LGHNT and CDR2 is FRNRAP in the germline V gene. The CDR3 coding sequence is TGTGCTAGTGGTTTGCCCCAGGACGGTTCCTACGAGCAGTACTTC. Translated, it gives CASGLPQDGSYEQYF.

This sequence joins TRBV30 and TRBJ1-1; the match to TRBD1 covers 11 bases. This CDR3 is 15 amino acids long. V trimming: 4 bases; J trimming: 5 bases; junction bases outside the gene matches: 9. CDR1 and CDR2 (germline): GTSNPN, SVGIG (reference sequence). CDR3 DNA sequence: TGTGCCTGGACCGGGACAGGGGGGAAGTGGACTGAAGCTTTCTTT. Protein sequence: CAWTGTGGKWTEAFF.

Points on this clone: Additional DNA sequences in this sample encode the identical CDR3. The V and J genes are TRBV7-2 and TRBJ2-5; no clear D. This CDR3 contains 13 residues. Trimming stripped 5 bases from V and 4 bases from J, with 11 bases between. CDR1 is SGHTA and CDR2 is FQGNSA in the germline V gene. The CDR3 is CASSLGGRETQYF. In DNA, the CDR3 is TGTGCCAGCAGCCTCGGTGGTCGAGAGACCCAGTACTTC.

The CDR3 region has the DNA TGTGCCAGCAGTGAAAATCAGGGTTGGGAGCCCCAGCATTTT. This translates into CASSENQGWEPQHF. The rearrangement uses TRBV6-1 and TRBJ1-5; tentatively, D is TRBD1 (5 bases). The V and J ends lost 2 bases and 8 bases respectively, with 13 bases between them. Germline CDR1 is MNHNS and CDR2 is SASEGT. This CDR3 is built from 14 residues.

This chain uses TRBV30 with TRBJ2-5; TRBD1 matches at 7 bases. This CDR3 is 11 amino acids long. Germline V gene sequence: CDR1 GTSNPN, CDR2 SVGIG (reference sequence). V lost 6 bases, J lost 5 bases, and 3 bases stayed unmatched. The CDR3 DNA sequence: TGTGCCTGTGAGGGGGCCGAGACCCAGTACTTC. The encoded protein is CACEGAETQYF.

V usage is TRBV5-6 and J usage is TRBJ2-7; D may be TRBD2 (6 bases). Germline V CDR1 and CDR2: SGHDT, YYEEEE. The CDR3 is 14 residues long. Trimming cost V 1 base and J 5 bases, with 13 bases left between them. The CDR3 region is CASSLLGRGDEQYF. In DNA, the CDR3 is TGTGCCAGCAGCTTGCTCGGGAGAGGGGACGAGCAGTACTTC. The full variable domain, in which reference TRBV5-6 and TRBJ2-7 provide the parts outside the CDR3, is DAGVTQSPTHLIKTRGQQVTLRCSPKSGHDTVSWYQQALGQGPQFIFQYYEEEERQRGNFPDRFSGHQFPNYSSELNVNALLLGDSALYLCASSLLGRGDEQYFGPGTRLTVT.

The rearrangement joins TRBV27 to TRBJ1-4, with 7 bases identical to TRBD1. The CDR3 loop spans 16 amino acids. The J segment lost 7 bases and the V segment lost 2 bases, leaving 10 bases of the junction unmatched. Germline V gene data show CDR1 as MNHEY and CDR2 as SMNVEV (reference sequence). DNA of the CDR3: TGTGCCAGCAGTTTAGTGGGGACAGAGGATACTGAAAAACTGTTTTTT. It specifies CASSLVGTEDTEKLFF.

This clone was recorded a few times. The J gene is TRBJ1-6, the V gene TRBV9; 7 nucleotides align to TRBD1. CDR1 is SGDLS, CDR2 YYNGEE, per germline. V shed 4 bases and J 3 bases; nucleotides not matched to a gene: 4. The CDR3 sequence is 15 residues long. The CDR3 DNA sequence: TGTGCCAGCAGCACAGGGACAGTCTATAATTCACCCCTCCACTTT. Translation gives CASSTGTVYNSPLHF.

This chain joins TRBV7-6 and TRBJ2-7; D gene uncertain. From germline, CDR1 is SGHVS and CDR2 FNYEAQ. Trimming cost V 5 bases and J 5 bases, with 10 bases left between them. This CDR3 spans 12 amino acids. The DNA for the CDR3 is TGTGCCAGCAGCACGACCACTAACGAGCAGTACTTC. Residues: CASSTTTNEQYF.

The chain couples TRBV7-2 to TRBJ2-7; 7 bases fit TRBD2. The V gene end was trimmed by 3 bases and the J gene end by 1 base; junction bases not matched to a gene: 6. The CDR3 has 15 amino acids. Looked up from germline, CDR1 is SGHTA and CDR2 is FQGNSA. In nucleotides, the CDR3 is TGTGCCAGCAGCTTTATAGCGGGCGATTCCTACGAGCAGTACTTC. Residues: CASSFIAGDSYEQYF.

CDR3 loop: CASSYPSAGETQYF. CDR3 bases: TGTGCCAGCAGTTACCCCTCCGCGGGGGAGACCCAGTACTTC. The chain uses TRBV6-6 and TRBJ2-5, with D maybe TRBD2 (6 bases). Trimming stripped 2 bases from V and 5 bases from J, with 12 bases between. This CDR3 is built from 14 residues. Germline lookup yields CDR1 MNHNY and CDR2 SVGAGI (reference sequence).

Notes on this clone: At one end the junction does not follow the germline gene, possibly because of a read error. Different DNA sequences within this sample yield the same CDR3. The CDR3 reads CASSLGPSTDTQYF. DNA for the CDR3: TGCGCCAGCAGTTTGGGGCCTAGCACAGATACGCAGTATTTT. This chain uses TRBV5-1 with TRBJ2-3, with D possibly matching TRBD1 (5 bases). Germline loops: CDR1 SGHRS, CDR2 YFSETQ. The CDR3 extends over 14 amino acids.

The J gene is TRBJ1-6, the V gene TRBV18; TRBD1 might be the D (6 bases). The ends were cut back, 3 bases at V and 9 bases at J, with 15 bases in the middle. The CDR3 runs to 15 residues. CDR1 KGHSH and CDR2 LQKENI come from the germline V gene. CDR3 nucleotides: TGTGCCAGCTCACCGGACGGGGGCGAAGGTTCACCCCTCCACTTT. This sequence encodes CASSPDGGEGSPLHF.

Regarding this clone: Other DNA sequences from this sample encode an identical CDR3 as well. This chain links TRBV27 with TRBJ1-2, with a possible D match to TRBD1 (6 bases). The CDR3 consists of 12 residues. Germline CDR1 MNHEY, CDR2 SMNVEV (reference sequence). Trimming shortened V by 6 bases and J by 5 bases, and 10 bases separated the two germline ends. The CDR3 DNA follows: TGTGCCAGCAGCTCACAGGGTTATGGCTACACCTTC. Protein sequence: CASSSQGYGYTF.

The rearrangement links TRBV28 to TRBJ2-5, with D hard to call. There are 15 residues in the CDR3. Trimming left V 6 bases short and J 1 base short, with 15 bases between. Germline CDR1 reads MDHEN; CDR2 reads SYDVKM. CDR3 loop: CASSYPGTTQETQYF. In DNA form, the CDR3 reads TGTGCCAGCAGCTACCCCGGTACTACCCAAGAGACCCAGTACTTC.

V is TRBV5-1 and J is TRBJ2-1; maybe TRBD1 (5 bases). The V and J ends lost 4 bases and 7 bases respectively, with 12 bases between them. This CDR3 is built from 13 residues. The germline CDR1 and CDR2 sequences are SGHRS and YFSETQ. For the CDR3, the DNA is TGCGCCAGCAGCCGGCAAGGGGATAATGAGCAGTTCTTC. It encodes CASSRQGDNEQFF.

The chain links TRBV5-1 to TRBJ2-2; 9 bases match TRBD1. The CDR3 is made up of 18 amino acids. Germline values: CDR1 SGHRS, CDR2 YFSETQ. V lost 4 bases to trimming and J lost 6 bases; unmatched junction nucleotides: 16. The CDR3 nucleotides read TGCGCCAGCAGCACCGCCCCCGGGACAGGGAAAGGAGCCGGGGAGCTGTTTTTT. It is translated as CASSTAPGTGKGAGELFF.

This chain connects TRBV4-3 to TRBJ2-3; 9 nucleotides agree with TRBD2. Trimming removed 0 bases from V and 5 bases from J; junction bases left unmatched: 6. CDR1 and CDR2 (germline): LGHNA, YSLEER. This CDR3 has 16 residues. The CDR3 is CASSQDSGRGRDTQYF. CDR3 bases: TGCGCCAGCAGCCAAGATAGCGGGAGAGGGAGAGATACGCAGTATTTT.